These 19 T cell receptor beta chains came from one sample sequenced in a study of cytomegalovirus exposure and HLA in healthy donors. PCR employed 60 Vbeta and 13 Jbeta primers. Here immunoSEQ multiplex PCR was the method, and the copy in TCRdb shows in-frame clones only, minus some. This sample yields about 160,000 clones, of which about 88% are seen a single time; about 2% belongs to the top ten. Sequencing was done on a sample of PBMCs. The receptors originated from a man aged 18 to 29 in good health and CMV-seropositive.

V is TRBV6-1 and J is TRBJ1-1, with a tentative D call TRBD1 (5 bases). Trimming took off 5 bases at V and 7 bases at J, with 14 bases between the two ends. This CDR3 region has 13 residues. The germline CDR1 and CDR2 sequences are MNHNS and SASEGT. CDR3 sequence: CASSKGLPNEAFF. CDR3 nucleotide sequence: TGTGCCAGCAGTAAGGGACTGCCCAATGAAGCTTTCTTT.

The chain couples TRBV29-1 to TRBJ1-4; possibly TRBD1 for D (6 bases). The ends were cut back, 0 bases at V and 2 bases at J, with 31 bases in the middle. This CDR3 region has 22 residues. Germline loops: CDR1 SQVTM, CDR2 ANQGSEA. The DNA of the CDR3 is TGCAGCGTTGAAGATGGGAAAAATGGTCCCTTAGGGGGGGGATGGACTAATGAAAAACTGTTTTTT. Amino acids: CSVEDGKNGPLGGGWTNEKLFF.

This chain connects TRBV7-2 to TRBJ1-1; TRBD1 matches at 12 bases. Germline V gene data show CDR1 as SGHTA and CDR2 as FQGNSA. The CDR3 covers 17 residues. The junction had 7 bases not matched to a gene; V was cut back by 0 bases and J by 5 bases. CDR3 amino acids: CASSLAGTGGPATEAFF. Here the CDR3 DNA reads TGTGCCAGCAGCTTAGCGGGGACAGGGGGCCCCGCGACTGAAGCTTTCTTT.

The V and J genes are TRBV18 and TRBJ1-2, with TRBD1 as a possible D gene (6 bases). There are 16 residues in the CDR3. V was cut by 2 bases and J by 4 bases, with 17 bases left in between. Germline V CDR1 and CDR2: KGHSH, LQKENI. Here the CDR3 DNA reads TGTGCCAGCTCACCAGAGTCCCGCGGGGGCTTCTATGGCTACACCTTC. This gives the protein CASSPESRGGFYGYTF.

V usage is TRBV5-1 and J usage is TRBJ1-1, with D perhaps TRBD1 (5 bases). Trimming removed 0 bases from V and 11 bases from J, with 17 bases in between. The CDR3 runs to 14 residues. CDR1 is SGHRS and CDR2 is YFSETQ in the germline V gene. In nucleotides, the CDR3 is TGCGCCAGCAGCTTGGAGACAGCCCCTAAGGTGGCTTTCTTT. This codes for CASSLETAPKVAFF. The full variable domain, rest sourced from reference TRBV5-1 and TRBJ1-1, is KAGVTQTPRYLIKTRGQQVTLSCSPISGHRSVSWYQQTPGQGLQFLFEYFSETQRNKGNFPGRFSGRQFSNSRSEMNVSTLELGDSALYLCASSLETAPKVAFFGQGTRLTVV.

This clone has a handful of counts. The chain joins TRBV29-1 to TRBJ2-7, with D possibly matching TRBD2 (6 bases). Germline-derived CDR1 and CDR2 are SQVTM and ANQGSEA. V was shortened by 5 bases and J by 2 bases, with 13 bases between the two germline ends. This CDR3 is 13 amino acids long. For the CDR3, the DNA is TGCAGCGTTCAGGGCGGAGGGGCCTACGAGCAGTACTTC. Translated, it gives CSVQGGGAYEQYF.

This clone was seen a single time. The gene calls are TRBV5-6 and TRBJ2-1; TRBD2 matches at 7 bases. The junction had 5 bases not matched to a gene; V was cut back by 0 bases and J by 2 bases. The germline V gene encodes CDR1 SGHDT and CDR2 YYEEEE. The CDR3 runs to 16 residues. CDR3 nucleotides: TGTGCCAGCAGCTTGGGGCAGGGAGGGGCCTACAATGAGCAGTTCTTC. It yields the protein CASSLGQGGAYNEQFF.

This clone has a handful of counts. The chain joins TRBV5-6 to TRBJ1-1; 7 nucleotides agree with TRBD1. The CDR3 has 15 amino acids. Germline CDR1 SGHDT, CDR2 YYEEEE. The ends lost 4 bases at V and 4 bases at J; junction bases unmatched: 10. This CDR3 reads CASSRGPSLATEAFF. Written as DNA, the CDR3 is TGTGCCAGCAGCAGGGGGCCTTCATTGGCCACTGAAGCTTTCTTT.

V and J are TRBV5-6 and TRBJ2-7; 7 nucleotides align to TRBD1. Germline V CDR1 and CDR2: SGHDT, YYEEEE. The V gene end was trimmed by 4 bases and the J gene end by 7 bases; junction bases not matched to a gene: 5. The CDR3 is made up of 12 amino acids. The CDR3 bases are TGTGCCAGCAGCCGCCTGGGACAGGAGCAGTACTTC. Residues: CASSRLGQEQYF.

Details on this clone: Compared with germline, one end of the junction differs, possibly owing to a read error. CDR3 protein: CAISEGTGKPFTGELFF. CDR3 DNA sequence: TGTGCCATCAGTGAAGGGACAGGCAAGCCGTTCACCGGGGAGCTGTTTTTT. The chain recombines TRBV6-1 with TRBJ2-2, with TRBD1 identical over 8 bases. CDR1 and CDR2 (germline): MNHNS, SASEGT. This CDR3 has 17 amino acids.

For this clone: Other DNA sequences in this sample translate to the same CDR3. The J gene is TRBJ1-1, the V gene TRBV5-4; D is undetermined. The ends were cut back, 1 base at V and 2 bases at J, with 6 bases in the middle. This CDR3 spans 13 amino acids. Germline V CDR1 and CDR2: SGHNT, YYREEE (reference sequence). This chain's CDR3 is CASSLTENTEAFF. CDR3 DNA sequence: TGTGCCAGCAGCTTGACAGAAAACACTGAAGCTTTCTTT.

The chain links TRBV30 to TRBJ2-7, with a possible D match to TRBD2 (5 bases). The CDR3 loop spans 14 amino acids. The germline CDR1 and CDR2 sequences are GTSNPN and SVGIG (reference sequence). V was pared by 4 bases and J by 2 bases, with 15 bases between. Written as DNA, the CDR3 is TGTGCCTGGAACGGAGAGGGCCGGACCTACGAGCAGTACTTC. It encodes CAWNGEGRTYEQYF.

The chain couples TRBV5-1 to TRBJ1-4; 8 bases match TRBD1. CDR1 and CDR2 from the germline V gene are SGHRS and YFSETQ. Unmatched junction bases numbered 3, after V lost 0 bases and J lost 5 bases. The length of the CDR3 is 15 residues. CDR3 nucleotide sequence: TGCGCCAGCAGCTTGGCGGACAGGGAAAATGAAAAACTGTTTTTT. It codes for CASSLADRENEKLFF.

CDR3: CSVTSGLGEFEKLFF. Here the CDR3 DNA reads TGCAGCGTTACCTCGGGTCTTGGGGAGTTTGAAAAACTGTTTTTT. J is TRBJ1-4 and V is TRBV29-1; no reliable D call. Trimming took off 5 bases at V and 7 bases at J, with 20 bases between the two ends. Germline lookup yields CDR1 SQVTM and CDR2 ANQGSEA. The CDR3 runs to 15 residues.

V is TRBV4-3 and J is TRBJ1-5; 7 nucleotides agree with TRBD1. This CDR3 has 15 residues. CDR1 and CDR2 from the germline V gene are LGHNA and YSLEER. V lost 4 bases and J lost 4; bases outside the gene matches: 7. CDR3 amino acids: CASSPDLTGNQPQHF. CDR3 nucleotides: TGCGCCAGCAGCCCAGACTTGACAGGGAATCAGCCCCAGCATTTT.

CDR3 amino acids: CASSSPGEEAEAFF. The CDR3 DNA follows: TGTGCCAGCAGTAGCCCGGGTGAGGAAGCTGAAGCTTTCTTT. The rearrangement joins TRBV6-5 to TRBJ1-1; unclear D gene. The CDR3 sequence is 14 residues long. CDR1 is MNHEY, CDR2 SVGAGI, per germline. The V gene lost 5 bases and the J gene lost 6 bases, with 16 bases spanning the gap.

The sample holds one count of this clone. The chain recombines TRBV27 with TRBJ1-6; a weak D match, TRBD1 (6 bases). Trimming left V 5 bases short and J 5 bases short, with 13 bases between. CDR3 size: 15 residues. Germline V gene sequence: CDR1 MNHEY, CDR2 SMNVEV (reference sequence). The CDR3 sequence: CASSPGTGNNSPLHF. The DNA of the CDR3 is TGTGCCAGCAGTCCGGGAACAGGGAATAATTCACCCCTCCACTTT.

The chain joins TRBV9 to TRBJ1-4; 7 positions match TRBD1. CDR1 is SGDLS, CDR2 YYNGEE, per germline. The CDR3 totals 14 residues. V lost 3 bases and J lost 8; bases outside the gene matches: 7. The CDR3 is CASSGQGVGEKLFF. The CDR3 region has the DNA TGTGCCAGCAGCGGCCAGGGGGTGGGGGAAAAACTGTTTTTT. Combining the CDR3 with reference TRBV9 and TRBJ1-4 gives the whole variable domain DSGVTQTPKHLITATGQRVTLRCSPRSGDLSVYWYQQSLDQGLQFLIQYYNGEERAKGNILERFSAQQFPDLHSELNLSSLELGDSALYFCASSGQGVGEKLFFGSGTQLSVL.

The chain couples TRBV4-3 to TRBJ1-1; D gene uncertain. In germline, CDR1 is LGHNA, CDR2 YSLEER. The CDR3 length is 16 residues. Trimming shortened V by 0 bases and J by 3 bases, and 14 bases separated the two germline ends. The DNA for the CDR3 is TGCGCCAGCAGCCAAGATGAGAGAGGGCAATACACTGAAGCTTTCTTT. Protein: CASSQDERGQYTEAFF.